These 21 T cell receptor beta chains were sequenced from one sample in a study of regulatory T cells in long-lasting Graves disease (dated by TCRdb to the early 2020s). Sample time point, as interpreted from the label and publication: newly diagnosed GD, antithyroid drugs for less than 3 months. For both TCR sequencing and RNA sequencing, RNA was extracted from PBMCs using TRIzol. Libraries were made using multiplex PCR. This sample was sequenced with an Illumina HiSeq 4000. TCR beta libraries were built with iRepertoire HTBI primers and Arm-PCR amplification of CDR3 regions. TCRdb redid the processing of the public reads, applying fastp at Q25 and MiXCR, and retained in-frame beta chains. Records with the same CDR3 protein are collapsed into one entry carrying the most frequent genes and DNA. Counted in this sample were 550,000 to 600,000 distinct CDR3 sequences; roughly 15% of them appeared once. Around 12% of the sample belongs to the ten largest clones.

In addition, the sample was reused for a study of T cells in Graves' hyperthyroidism and ophthalmopathy.

The sample was peripheral blood mononuclear cells (PBMCs), taken at new diagnosis, from a patient treated with antithyroid drugs. The receptor set was obtained from a man aged 18 to 30 with Graves disease. Donor details come from another sample of the same person, matched by shared clones.

This clonotype was recorded many times. The rearrangement joins TRBV11-2 to TRBJ1-1, with a possible D match to TRBD1 (5 bases). V shed 4 bases and J shed 10 bases, with 19 bases lying between them. CDR3 length: 14 amino acids. Germline V gene sequence: CDR1 SGHAT, CDR2 FQNNGV. In nucleotides, the CDR3 is TGTGCCAGCAGCTCAAGGGACTTTCCCCAAATAGCTTTCTTT. The encoded protein is CASSSRDFPQIAFF.

This clonotype was recorded many times. Relative to the germline gene, one junction end is altered; a read error may explain this. J is TRBJ2-7 and V is TRBV6-1; D tentatively reads TRBD1 or TRBD2 (5 bases each). There are 15 residues in the CDR3. CDR1 and CDR2 (germline): MNHNS, SASEGT. CDR3 region: CASIPPRDGIYEQYF. The CDR3 DNA sequence: TGCGCCAGCATTCCACCTAGGGACGGGATCTACGAGCAGTACTTC.

This clonotype appeared many times. This chain joins TRBV6-1 and TRBJ2-7; TRBD2 aligns across 10 bases. The germline V gene has CDR1 MNHNS and CDR2 SASEGT. This CDR3 spans 16 amino acids. V shed 7 bases, J shed 2 bases, and the junction held 11 bases outside the gene matches. The CDR3 DNA follows: TGTGCCAGCATCCCCCCCAGCGGGAGGGGACCCTACGAGCAGTACTTC. It yields the protein CASIPPSGRGPYEQYF.

Notes on this clonotype: A much larger clone differs from this one at a single base, so this may be a read error. The chain has TRBV18 and TRBJ1-5, with a possible D match to TRBD1 (5 bases). This CDR3 has 14 amino acids. The germline V gene encodes CDR1 KGHSH and CDR2 LQKENI. V was cut by 8 bases and J by 3 bases, with 14 bases left in between. CDR3 amino acids: CASPQRDANQPQHF. The CDR3 DNA reads TGTGCCAGCCCACAACGGGACGCCAATCAGCCCCAGCATTTT.

This clonotype showed up many times. The gene calls are TRBV20-1 and TRBJ2-1; possibly TRBD1 for D (5 bases). Per germline, CDR1 DFQATT and CDR2 SNEGSKA (reference sequence). The CDR3 is 15 amino acids. V lost 5 bases and J 4 bases, leaving 18 bases between the germline ends. CDR3 sequence reads: CSAPNGARRYNEQFF. For the CDR3, the DNA is TGCAGTGCTCCCAATGGGGCCCGAAGATACAATGAGCAGTTCTTC.

This clonotype was picked up many times. V usage is TRBV28 and J usage is TRBJ2-1, with 7 bases identical to TRBD2. The CDR3 totals 16 residues. Germline V lookup: CDR1 MDHEN, CDR2 SYDVKM. The ends lost 7 bases at V and 4 bases at J; junction bases unmatched: 13. In nucleotides, the CDR3 is TGTGCCAGCACCAGTGGCGGAGCGGGATCTTACAATGAGCAGTTCTTC. Translated, it gives CASTSGGAGSYNEQFF.

The chain recombines TRBV12-3 or TRBV12-4 with TRBJ1-1; possible D gene TRBD1, 5 bases. This CDR3 comprises 15 residues. Trimming left V 3 bases short and J 3 bases short, with 14 bases between. DNA for the CDR3: TGTGCCAGCAGTTTCGGGGGGTTTGGGGACACTGAAGCTTTCTTT. Its translation is CASSFGGFGDTEAFF.

This clonotype was observed a few times. This chain links TRBV27 with TRBJ2-1; the D gene is possibly TRBD2 (6 bases). The germline gives CDR1 MNHEY, CDR2 SMNVEV (reference sequence). CDR3 length: 17 residues. Trimming shortened V by 3 bases and J by 3 bases, and 18 bases separated the two germline ends. The CDR3 DNA reads TGTGCCAGCAGTTTGAGTTGGACTAACATATACTACAATGAGCAGTTCTTC. This encodes CASSLSWTNIYYNEQFF.

This chain uses TRBV12-5 with TRBJ1-1; 11 bases line up with TRBD1. With 1 base clipped from V and 6 bases from J, the junction kept 7 bases outside the gene matches. Germline CDR1 LGHNT, CDR2 FRNRAP. The CDR3 is made up of 16 amino acids. Written as DNA, the CDR3 is TGTGCTAGTGGTTTGGGCAGGGACAGGGGGACCCCTGAAGCTTTCTTT. It encodes CASGLGRDRGTPEAFF.

The chain recombines TRBV20-1 with TRBJ2-1; D possibly corresponds to TRBD2 (5 bases). V was clipped by 5 bases and J by 15 bases, with 26 bases between them. The CDR3 is made up of 14 amino acids. CDR1 DFQATT and CDR2 SNEGSKA come from the germline V gene (reference sequence). The DNA for the CDR3 is TGCAGTGCTTGGCGGACTTTTCGAAGTTCATTCCCGTTCTTC. Encoded protein: CSAWRTFRSSFPFF.

The chain joins TRBV6-1 to TRBJ2-3; no definite D call. The germline V gene encodes CDR1 MNHNS and CDR2 SASEGT. This CDR3 region has 14 residues. Deletions cut 6 bases from V and 4 bases from J, with 14 bases between. The DNA of the CDR3 is TGTGCCAGCAGGGTCACCGTGAACGCAGATACGCAGTATTTT. Protein sequence: CASRVTVNADTQYF.

In its sample, this clonotype was seen many times. The genes are TRBV7-6 and TRBJ2-1; perhaps TRBD2 as D (6 bases). Trimming stripped 4 bases from V and 7 bases from J, with 20 bases between. This CDR3 comprises 16 residues. Germline CDR1 is SGHVS and CDR2 is FNYEAQ. The CDR3 DNA reads TGTGCCAGCAGCTCCGCCATGACTAGGGTGGGGAATGAGCAGTTCTTC. Protein product: CASSSAMTRVGNEQFF.

This chain joins TRBV20-1 and TRBJ1-1; D perhaps matches TRBD1 (5 bases). Germline CDR1 and CDR2: DFQATT and SNEGSKA (reference sequence). This CDR3 has 14 amino acids. V lost 1 base and J lost 4, with 13 bases in between. The CDR3 bases are TGCAGTGCTAGAGCCCTGGACAAAGCCACTGAAGCTTTCTTT. Translated, it gives CSARALDKATEAFF.

This clonotype was detected a few times. The chain is built from TRBV12-3 or TRBV12-4 and TRBJ2-3, with D possibly called TRBD1 or TRBD2 (6 bases each). The CDR3 totals 11 residues. V was clipped by 7 bases and J by 9 bases, with 11 bases between them. This CDR3 is CASTTGATQYF. The CDR3 nucleotides are TGTGCCAGCACCACGGGGGCGACGCAGTATTTT.

The chain links TRBV24-1 to TRBJ2-1; 7 nucleotides match TRBD1. J gave up 7 bases and V 4 bases, and 9 bases lay outside the gene matches. Germline values: CDR1 KGHDR, CDR2 SFDVKD. This CDR3 comprises 15 residues. In DNA form, the CDR3 reads TGTGCCACCAGTGACCCAGGACAGGCTAATAATGAGCAGTTCTTC. Amino acids: CATSDPGQANNEQFF.

This clonotype turned up a few times. At one of its ends the junction is not consistent with the germline gene, which may arise from a read error. This rearrangement joins TRBV6-2 or TRBV6-3 to TRBJ2-7; unclear D gene. There are 15 residues in the CDR3. Germline values: CDR1 MNHEY, CDR2 SVGEGT. CDR3 sequence reads: CASSYGWGIYYEQHF. The CDR3, as DNA: TGTGCCAGCAGTTACGGATGGGGTATTTACTACGAGCAGCACTTC.

The table lists this clonotype with many counts. The CDR3 DNA is TGTGCCAGCAGCCAAGTGGTTAGCGGGAGGAAGTACGGCACAGATACGCAGTATTTT. It specifies CASSQVVSGRKYGTDTQYF. The chain recombines TRBV3-1 with TRBJ2-3; 10 positions match TRBD2. This CDR3 has 19 residues. J gave up 1 base and V 1 base, and 11 bases lay outside the gene matches. Germline V CDR1 and CDR2: LGHDT, YNNKEL (reference sequence).

The chain carries TRBV29-1 and TRBJ2-7; D uncertain. The CDR3 spans 13 residues. Germline values: CDR1 SQVTM, CDR2 ANQGSEA. Trimming took 0 bases from V and 2 from J, leaving 8 bases between them. CDR3 sequence: CSVEDQITYEQYF. CDR3 DNA: TGCAGCGTTGAAGATCAGATAACCTACGAGCAGTACTTC.

This clonotype has a count of ten or more. The V call is TRBV30, the J call TRBJ1-2; TRBD1 aligns across 11 bases. The CDR3 is made up of 16 amino acids. Germline CDR1 GTSNPN, CDR2 SVGIG (reference sequence). The CDR3 region has the DNA TGTGCTTACCACCGGGACAGGGGGTTCCCTAACTATGGCTACACCTTC. It codes for CAYHRDRGFPNYGYTF. Complete variable domain (other parts from reference TRBV30 and TRBJ1-2): SQTIHQWPATLVQPVGSPLSLECTVEGTSNPNLYWYRQAAGRGLQLLFYSVGIGQISSEVPQNLSASRPQDRQFILSSKKLLLSDSGFYLCAYHRDRGFPNYGYTFGSGTRLTVV.

The chain uses TRBV29-1 and TRBJ2-1; 12 bases map to TRBD2. J lost 10 bases, V lost 5 bases, and 6 bases had no gene match. CDR1 and CDR2 from the germline V gene are SQVTM and ANQGSEA. This CDR3 region has 13 residues. CDR3 amino acids: CSVTGTSGLEQFF. The CDR3 coding sequence is TGCAGCGTTACCGGGACTAGCGGGTTAGAGCAGTTCTTC.

This clonotype showed up just a few times. The V call is TRBV25-1, the J call TRBJ1-2, with TRBD1 as a possible D gene (5 bases). CDR1 MGHDK and CDR2 SYGVNS come from the germline V gene. CDR3 length equals 14 residues. Trimming stripped 4 bases from V and 0 bases from J, with 9 bases between. This chain's CDR3 is CASSGGLANYGYTF. The CDR3 DNA reads TGTGCCAGCAGTGGGGGCTTAGCTAACTATGGCTACACCTTC.